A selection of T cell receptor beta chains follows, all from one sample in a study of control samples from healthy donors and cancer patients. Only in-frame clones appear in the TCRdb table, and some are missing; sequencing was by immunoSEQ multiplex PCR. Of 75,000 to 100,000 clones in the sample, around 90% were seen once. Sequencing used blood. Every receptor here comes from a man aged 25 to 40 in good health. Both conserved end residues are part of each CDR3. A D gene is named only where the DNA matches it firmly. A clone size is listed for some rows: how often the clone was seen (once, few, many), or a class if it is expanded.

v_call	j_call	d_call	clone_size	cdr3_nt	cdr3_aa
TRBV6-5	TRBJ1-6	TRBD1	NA	TGTGCCAGCATCACGGGACAGGATGGCTCACCCCTCCACTTT	CASITGQDGSPLHF
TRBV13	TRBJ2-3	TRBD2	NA	TGTGCCAGCAGCTTAGAAAAGACTAGCGGGAGTTCAGATACGCAGTATTTT	CASSLEKTSGSSDTQYF
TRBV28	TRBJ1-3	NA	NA	TGTGCCAGCAGTTCTCTCCGTAGGGGGGGAAACACCATATATTTT	CASSSLRRGGNTIYF
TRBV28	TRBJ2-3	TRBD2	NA	TGTGCCAGCAGTTTTGAGGTAGCGGGAGGGACAGATACGCAGTATTTT	CASSFEVAGGTDTQYF
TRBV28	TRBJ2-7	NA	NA	TGTGCCAGCAGTCCGGCGGATGAGCAGTACTTC	CASSPADEQYF
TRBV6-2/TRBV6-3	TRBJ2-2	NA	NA	TGTGCCAGCAGTTCTGGTGGGAACACCGGGGAGCTGTTTTTT	CASSSGGNTGELFF
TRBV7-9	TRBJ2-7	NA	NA	TGTGCCAGCAGCTCGAGGGGGTACGAGCAGTACTTC	CASSSRGYEQYF
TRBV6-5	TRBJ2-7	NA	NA	TGTGCCAGCAGTTCTCAGACAGGCCCCTACGAGCAGTACTTC	CASSSQTGPYEQYF
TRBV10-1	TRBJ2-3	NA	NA	TGCGCCAGCAGTGAGTCGGCCGCCGGAGATACGCAGTATTTT	CASSESAAGDTQYF
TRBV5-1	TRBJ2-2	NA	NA	TGCGCCAGCCACTCGGGTCTAGATGTCGGGGAGCTGTTTTTT	CASHSGLDVGELFF
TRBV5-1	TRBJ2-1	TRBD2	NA	TGCGCCAGCAGCCCCGGGACTAGCGGGAGAAGATCCTACAATGAGCAGTTCTTC	CASSPGTSGRRSYNEQFF
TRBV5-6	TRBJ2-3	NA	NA	TGTGCCAGCAGCTTGGGGGGACCCAACACAGATACGCAGTATTTT	CASSLGGPNTDTQYF
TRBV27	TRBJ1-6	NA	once	TGTGCCAGCAGTCCGATTAAGGGTGGCCCCCTCCACTTT	CASSPIKGGPLHF
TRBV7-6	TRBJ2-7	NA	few	TGTGCCAGCAGCTTGGACCCGGGGTCGTCCGAGCAGTACTTC	CASSLDPGSSEQYF
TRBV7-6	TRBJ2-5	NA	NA	TGTGCCAGCAGCCAACAAGAGACCCAGTACTTC	CASSQQETQYF
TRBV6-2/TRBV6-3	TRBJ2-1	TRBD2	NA	TGTGCCAGCAGTTACCCTCGGGAGGGACTAGCGATCAATGAGCAGTTCTTC	CASSYPREGLAINEQFF
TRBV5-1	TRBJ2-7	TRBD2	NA	TGCGCCAGCAGCTTTCTAGCGGGTACTTCCTACGAGCAGTACTTC	CASSFLAGTSYEQYF
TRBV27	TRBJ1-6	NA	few	TGTGCCAGCAGTTTCGTTCAGTCGGCCTCCTATAATTCACCCCTCCACTTT	CASSFVQSASYNSPLHF
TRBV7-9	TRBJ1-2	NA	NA	TGTGCCAGCAGCTTAGGAGGCTATGGCTACACCTTC	CASSLGGYGYTF
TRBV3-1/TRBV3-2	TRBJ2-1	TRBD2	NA	TGTGCCAGCAGCCAGGCCATGACTAGCGGGGATGAGCAGTTCTTC	CASSQAMTSGDEQFF
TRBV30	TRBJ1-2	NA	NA	TGTGCCTGGACAGGGCTGGTTGGTAACTATGGCTACACCTTC	CAWTGLVGNYGYTF
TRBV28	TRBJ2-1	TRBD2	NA	TGTGCCAGCAGTTATAAAACTAGCGGGATAGGCAATGAGCAGTTCTTC	CASSYKTSGIGNEQFF
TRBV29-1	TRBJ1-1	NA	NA	TGCAGCGCAGGGGATCTAGATGCTTTCTTT	CSAGDLDAFF
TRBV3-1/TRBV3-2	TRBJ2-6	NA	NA	TGTGCCAGCAGCCTTAAATCTGGGGCCAACGTCCTGACTTTC	CASSLKSGANVLTF
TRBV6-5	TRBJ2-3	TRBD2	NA	TGTGCCAGCAGTTACTCCGGGACTAGCGGAGGAGATACGCAGTATTTT	CASSYSGTSGGDTQYF
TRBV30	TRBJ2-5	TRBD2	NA	TGTGCCTGGAGGGGAGCGGGAGGGTTTGAGACCCAGTACTTC	CAWRGAGGFETQYF
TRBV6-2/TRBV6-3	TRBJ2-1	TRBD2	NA	TGTGCCAGCAGTTACATGGGCGGACTAGCGCCCAACAATGAGCAGTTCTTC	CASSYMGGLAPNNEQFF
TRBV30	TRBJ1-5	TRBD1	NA	TGTGCCTGGGGAAGGACAGGAGGCAATCAGCCCCAGCATTTT	CAWGRTGGNQPQHF
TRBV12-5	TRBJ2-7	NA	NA	TGTGCTAGTGGTCCCCGGGACTTCCACTACGAGCAGTACTTC	CASGPRDFHYEQYF
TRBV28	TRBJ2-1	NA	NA	TGTGCCAGCAAGGCTAGCGCCAATGAGCAGTTCTTC	CASKASANEQFF
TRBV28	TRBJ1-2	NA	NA	TGTGCCAGCAGTTTAGGACAGAACTATGGCTACACCTTC	CASSLGQNYGYTF
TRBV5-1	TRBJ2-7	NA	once	TGCGCCAGCAGCTTTAGCCGGGGTCCTTCCTACGAGCAGTACTTC	CASSFSRGPSYEQYF
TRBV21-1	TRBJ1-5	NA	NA	TGTGCCAGGATGAATAGCAATCAGCCCCAGCATTTT	CARMNSNQPQHF
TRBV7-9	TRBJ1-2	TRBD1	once	TGTGCCAGCAGCCTAGGACAGGGGGCTAAGGGCTACACCTTC	CASSLGQGAKGYTF
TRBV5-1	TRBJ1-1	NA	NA	TGCGCCAGCAGCTTGGCGGGGGAAACGAGTCTTAAAGCTTTCTTT	CASSLAGETSLKAFF
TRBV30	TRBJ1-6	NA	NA	TGTGCCTGGAGTGTAAGGGGATATTCACCCCTCCACTTT	CAWSVRGYSPLHF
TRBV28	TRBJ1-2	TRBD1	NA	TGTGCCAGCAGCACGACAGGGGGCGTCTATGGCTACACCTTC	CASSTTGGVYGYTF
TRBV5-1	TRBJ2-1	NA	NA	TGCGCCAGTGCTCTCCCGCTGAGGCGAAATGAGCAGTTCTTC	CASALPLRRNEQFF
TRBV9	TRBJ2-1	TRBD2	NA	TGTGCCAGCAGCGTAGAGTCGGGTCTAGCGGGGGCCTACAATGAGCAGTTCTTC	CASSVESGLAGAYNEQFF
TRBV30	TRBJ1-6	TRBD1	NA	TGTGCCTGGAGCCCAGGGGGGGGGAATTCACCCCTCCACTTT	CAWSPGGGNSPLHF
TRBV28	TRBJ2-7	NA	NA	TGTGCCAGCAGCGCGGGGACAGCTTACTCCTACGAGCAGTACTTC	CASSAGTAYSYEQYF
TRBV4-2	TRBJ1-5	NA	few	TGTGCCAGCAGCCAAGACAGGGGCAATCAGCCCCAGCATTTT	CASSQDRGNQPQHF
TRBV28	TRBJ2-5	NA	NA	TGTGCCAGCTCCACGAGGGGGCGGGAGGATGAAGAGACCCAGTACTTC	CASSTRGREDEETQYF
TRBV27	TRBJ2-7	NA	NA	TGTGCCAGCAGTTTAAGTGGGGGGATCTACGAGCAGTACTTC	CASSLSGGIYEQYF
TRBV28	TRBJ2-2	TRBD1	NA	TGTGCCAGCAGTTTATTGGGTCGGACAGGGCAGCTGTTTTTT	CASSLLGRTGQLFF
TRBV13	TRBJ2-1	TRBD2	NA	TGTGCCAGCAGCTGGATAGCGGGTGGCTCCTACAATGAGCAGTTCTTC	CASSWIAGGSYNEQFF
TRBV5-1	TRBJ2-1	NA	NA	TGCGCCAGCAGCTTGGAGCGGTTCTCCTACAATGAGCAGTTCTTC	CASSLERFSYNEQFF
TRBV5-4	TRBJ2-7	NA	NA	TGTGCCAGCAGCAGAGACGGGGGCTACGAGCAGTACTTC	CASSRDGGYEQYF
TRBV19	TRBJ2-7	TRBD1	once	TGTGCCAGTAGTATAGTGGGGACAGGGCTTTACGAGCAGTACTTC	CASSIVGTGLYEQYF
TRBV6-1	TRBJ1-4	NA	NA	TGTGCCAGCAGTGAAGTCAGGGCAGGTGAAAAACTGTTTTTT	CASSEVRAGEKLFF
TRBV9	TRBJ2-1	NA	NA	TGTGCCAGCAGCGTAGGGGGTAGCGGATACAATGAGCAGTTCTTC	CASSVGGSGYNEQFF
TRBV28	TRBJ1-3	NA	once	TGTGCCAGCAGTTCACCGGGACCGAACTCTGGAAACACCATATATTTT	CASSSPGPNSGNTIYF
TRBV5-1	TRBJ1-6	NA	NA	TGCGCCAGCAGCTTGGGGCCTTCCAGGGGAAATTCACCCCTCCACTTT	CASSLGPSRGNSPLHF